This entry lists 11 T cell receptor beta chains sequenced from one sample in a study of CD8+CD57+ T cells in acquired aplastic anemia. The patients chosen for sequencing had shown expansion of CD8+CD57+ cells (detected by flow cytometry). Genomic DNA, serving as template, underwent TCR beta VDJ and CDR3 profiling. TCRdb redid the calling of the reads with MiXCR, one entry per CDR3 protein. This table has nearly 60,000 distinct CDR3 sequences, around 50% appearing once. The sequencing input was sorted CD4+, CD8+, or CD8+CD57+ T cells (not recorded which) from PBMCs. The receptor set was obtained from a human donor with aplastic anemia.

This clonotype was counted ten times or more. The V gene is TRBV7-6, the J gene TRBJ1-2; D is undetermined. Germline V gene lookup returns CDR1 SGHVS and CDR2 FNYEAQ. CDR3 size: 16 residues. V shed 1 base and J shed 8 bases, with 20 bases lying between them. The CDR3 bases are TGTGCCAGCAGCTTAGGAAGCTACGGGGAAAAAGGAGGCTACACCTTC. Translation gives CASSLGSYGEKGGYTF.

This clonotype has just a few counts. CDR3 protein: CASSETTGTYEQYF. The CDR3, as DNA: TGCGCCAGCAGTGAGACGACAGGTACCTACGAGCAGTACTTC. V is TRBV10-1 and J is TRBJ2-7; a weak D match, TRBD1 (6 bases). Germline assignment: CDR1 WNHNN and CDR2 SYGVQD (reference sequence). The CDR3 contains 14 residues. Trimming removed 2 bases at V and 2 bases at J, with 10 bases between.

This chain uses TRBV2 with TRBJ1-1; TRBD1 might be the D (6 bases). Germline V gene data show CDR1 as SNHLY and CDR2 as FYNNEI. Trimming pared 8 bases from V and 0 bases from J, leaving 10 bases between. This CDR3 has 13 residues. The CDR3 nucleotides are TGTGCCAGCGCTACAGGGATGAACACTGAAGCTTTCTTT. Its translation is CASATGMNTEAFF.

This clonotype was counted a few times. The chain joins TRBV10-2 to TRBJ2-4, with D possibly being TRBD2 (5 bases). The V gene's germline CDR1 is WSHSY and CDR2 SAAADI. The CDR3 has 16 amino acids. V lost 3 bases to trimming and J lost 6 bases, with 18 bases between them. CDR3 amino acids: CASSEARGGDGNIQYF. Here the CDR3 DNA reads TGCGCCAGCAGTGAAGCCCGTGGAGGAGATGGAAACATTCAGTACTTC.

The J gene is TRBJ1-2, the V gene TRBV20-1, with D possibly being TRBD1 (5 bases). The CDR3 has 14 amino acids. V was trimmed by 3 bases and J by 3 bases, leaving 14 bases between them. From germline, CDR1 is DFQATT and CDR2 SNEGSKA (reference sequence). CDR3 DNA sequence: TGCAGTGCTAGTGAAGCAGGGACCTACTATGGCTACACCTTC. This translates into CSASEAGTYYGYTF.

Many counts were recorded for this clonotype. The junction differs from germline at one of its ends, possibly a read error. As DNA, the CDR3 is TGTGCCAGCACCTTACAGGGGAACACTGAAGCTTTCTTT. Translation gives CASTLQGNTEAFF. The rearrangement links TRBV11-2 to TRBJ1-1; weak D call: TRBD1 (6 bases). The germline V gene has CDR1 SGHAT and CDR2 FQNNGV. The CDR3 length is 13 residues.

V usage is TRBV2 and J usage is TRBJ2-5, with TRBD1 matching 7 bases. Germline V gene data show CDR1 as SNHLY and CDR2 as FYNNEI. This CDR3 contains 15 residues. V dropped 7 bases and J dropped 0; count of bases not matched to a gene: 8. The CDR3 is CASTRDSGYQETQYF. In DNA, the CDR3 is TGTGCCAGCACTAGGGACAGTGGATACCAAGAGACCCAGTACTTC.

The rearrangement joins TRBV15 to TRBJ1-5; D is perhaps TRBD1 (6 bases). V was trimmed by 3 bases and J by 3 bases, leaving 15 bases between them. This CDR3 is built from 16 residues. CDR1 and CDR2 from the germline V gene are LNHNV and YYDKDF (reference sequence). This CDR3 is CATSSQGREYNQPQHF. In DNA form, the CDR3 reads TGTGCCACCAGCAGTCAGGGGAGGGAATACAATCAGCCCCAGCATTTT.

This clonotype was counted many times. This chain uses TRBV3-1 with TRBJ1-6; D remains unclear. The ends were cut back, 0 bases at V and 2 bases at J, with 11 bases in the middle. In germline, CDR1 is LGHDT, CDR2 YNNKEL (reference sequence). The CDR3 is made up of 17 amino acids. The CDR3 DNA sequence: TGTGCCAGCAGCCAAGATATAGGCCAACCCTATAATTCACCCCTCCACTTT. Its protein is CASSQDIGQPYNSPLHF.

V and J are TRBV10-1 and TRBJ2-7; TRBD1 matches at 12 bases. Germline-derived CDR1 and CDR2 are WNHNN and SYGVQD (reference sequence). The CDR3 runs to 15 residues. V lost 4 bases, J lost 5 bases, and 6 bases stayed unmatched. The CDR3 DNA follows: TGCGCCAGCAGTGCGATGGGACAGGGGGCCGACGAGCAGTACTTC. The encoded protein is CASSAMGQGADEQYF.

This clonotype has ten or more counts. The V call is TRBV7-9, the J call TRBJ2-5; D gene unclear. V gave up 1 base and J gave up 5 bases, with 26 bases separating them. The CDR3 covers 19 residues. From germline, CDR1 is SEHNR and CDR2 FQNEAQ (reference sequence). The CDR3 protein is CASSLDRVSWGADRETQYF. The CDR3 nucleotides are TGTGCCAGCAGCTTAGATAGAGTCTCTTGGGGTGCGGATCGGGAGACCCAGTACTTC.